This T cell receptor beta chain was captured by sequencing in a study of beta chain features in type 1 diabetes. Findings of the study overall: Patients' naive, central memory and Treg TCRB repertoires seemed closer to one another than those of healthy donors. Over-representation of high TCR-expressing cells was a possible consequence of cDNA sequencing. No resolution was reached here on whether HLA type influences TCRB rearrangement. Among all four CD4+ subsets, Type 1 diabetes patients had TCRB CDR3s that were moderately but significantly shorter. VDJ junctions from patients with type 1 diabetes contained fewer insertions and more deletions.

CDR1 is LGHNA, CDR2 YSLEER, per germline. CDR3 length: 16 amino acids. With V trimmed by 0 bases and J by 1 base, 3 bases remained unmatched. The study reverse transcribed the entire isolated RNA, so it sequenced expressed TCRB transcripts. Clones were read by immunoSEQ multiplex PCR, and TCRdb kept only the in-frame ones, dropping some. The sample records roughly 150,000 clones, around 63% being singletons. Details on this clone: Its antigen is undetermined.

The V gene is TRBV4-3, the J gene TRBJ2-3; 8 bases map to TRBD2. The source is a man aged 25-45 years with type 1 diabetes. Sequencing used naive CD4+ T cells from blood. CDR3 residues: CASSQEWRGGTDTQYF. The CDR3 coding sequence is TGCGCCAGCAGCCAAGAATGGCGGGGGGGCACAGATACGCAGTATTTT.